The T cell receptor beta chain under discussion was sequenced for a study of CD8+ T cells in alopecia areata (dated by TCRdb to the late 2010s). With regard to the full study: The treated patients, all with moderate-to-severe alopecia areata, were enrolled in an open-label pilot trial of oral tofacitinib given at 5 to 10 mg twice daily. Tofacitinib was given for 6 to 18 months, followed by 6 months of follow-up off drug to assess delayed response and recurrence. Biopsies were taken from tofacitinib-treated patients at baseline and again at 4 and 24 weeks into treatment, and several of those patients also had a later scalp biopsy. Clonality in the scalp was compared among normal scalp (n=4), patchy alopecia areata scalp (n=8), and alopecia totalis/universalis scalp (n=8). Human TCRbeta sequencing covered scalp tissue and sorted CD4+ and CD8+ peripheral blood T cells from patchy and totalis/universalis alopecia areata patients and healthy controls. RNA came from the PAXgene miRNA kit for fixed scalp, the miRNeasy kit for PBMCs, and the RNeasy kit for mouse skin. To study T cell clonal expansion in alopecia areata, the researchers applied high-throughput TCRbeta sequencing to both the C3H/HeJ mouse model and human patients. immunoSEQ multiplex PCR using 35 Vbeta forward primers and 13 Jbeta reverse primers was used to amplify TCRbeta CDR3 regions. What the work shows at the level of the full study, not this receptor alone: Compared with normal scalp, lesional scalp had higher clonality and more expanded CD8+ clones, particularly in alopecia totalis/universalis, a pattern that suggests antigenic drive. Resident alphabeta T cells in normal human skin are also sequenced, complicating scalp TCR repertoire analysis, unlike mouse skin dominated by gammadelta T cells. Shared TCR sequences between patients were less evident than in mice, which may be partly attributable to HLA diversity in the patient population.

The meaning of the sample's time point label: baseline before oral tofacitinib. From alopecia areata patients, peripheral blood was collected along with lesional scalp punch biopsies. PBMCs were isolated by density centrifugation and stained for CD3, CD4 and CD8, after which CD4+ and CD8+ T cells were sorted on a FACSAria. From the cysteine up to the phenylalanine, the CDR3 has a length of 12 residues. Of the read, only the CDR3 DNA is kept; its 36 bases are in frame from base 1. The trim is 5 bases for V and 4 bases for J, with a gap of 6 bases between the germline ends. The germline V gene (reference sequence) provides CDR1 SEHNR and CDR2 FQNEAQ. This clone showed up just a few times. Its antigen has not been determined. No much larger clonotype is one base removed from it; base qualities were not supplied. The sample carries other DNA sequences with the same CDR3. Library prep was done by the immunoSEQ multiplex PCR assay. To provide template for TCR sequencing, every sample had RNA extracted and reverse transcribed into cDNA. First-strand cDNA was synthesized with SuperScript III using a 2:1 mix of oligo-dT and random hexamers. A synthetic immune receptor repertoire was used to assess amplification bias, and residual bias was removed computationally. As for the authors' bioinformatics: Raw reads were preprocessed for error removal, and CDR3 was defined according to IMGT conventions as running from the conserved cysteine to phenylalanine. Clonality was computed as 1 minus the Shannon entropy, with the entropy normalized by log2 of the number of productive unique TCRs. Whether each scalp clone was CD4 or CD8 was inferred by checking scalp TCRbeta sequences against the CD4 and CD8 repertoires from sorted blood. Not all clones reach the TCRdb copy of this immuneACCESS table, which keeps in-frame sequences only. Checked studies attribute under half of the gap to unresolved V genes and leave the rest unexplained. From that table come the V and J calls and clone size; the DNA was used to work out D and trimming. The sample table shows 150,000 to 200,000 clones, and less than 75% are seen once. The ten largest clones represent over 10% of the sample.

The chain joins TRBV7-9 to TRBJ1-5, with no D gene named confidently. The sample was CD8+ T cells sorted from blood, taken at week 0. The source is a human donor with alopecia areata. The nucleotides read TGTGCCAGCAGCGATTCAAATCAGCCCCAGCATTTT. Its amino acids are CASSDSNQPQHF.